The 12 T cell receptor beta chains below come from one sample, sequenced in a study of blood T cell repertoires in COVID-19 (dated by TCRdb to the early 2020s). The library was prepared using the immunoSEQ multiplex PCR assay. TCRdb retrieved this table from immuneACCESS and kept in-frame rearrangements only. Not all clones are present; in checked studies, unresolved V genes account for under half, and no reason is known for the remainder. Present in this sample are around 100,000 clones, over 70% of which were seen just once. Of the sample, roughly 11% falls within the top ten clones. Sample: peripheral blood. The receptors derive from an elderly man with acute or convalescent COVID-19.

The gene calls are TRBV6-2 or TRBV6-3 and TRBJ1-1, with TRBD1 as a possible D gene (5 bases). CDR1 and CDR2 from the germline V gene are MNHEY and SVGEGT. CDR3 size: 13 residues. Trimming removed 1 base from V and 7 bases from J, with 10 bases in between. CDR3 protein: CASSYWGRVEAFF. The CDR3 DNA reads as TGTGCCAGCAGTTACTGGGGGAGGGTTGAAGCTTTCTTT.

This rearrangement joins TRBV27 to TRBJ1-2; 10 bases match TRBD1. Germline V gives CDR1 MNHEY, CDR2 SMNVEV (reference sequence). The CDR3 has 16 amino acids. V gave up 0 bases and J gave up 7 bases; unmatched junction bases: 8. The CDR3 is CASSLSPGTGAFGYTF. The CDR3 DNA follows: TGTGCCAGCAGTTTATCTCCGGGGACAGGGGCTTTTGGCTACACCTTC.

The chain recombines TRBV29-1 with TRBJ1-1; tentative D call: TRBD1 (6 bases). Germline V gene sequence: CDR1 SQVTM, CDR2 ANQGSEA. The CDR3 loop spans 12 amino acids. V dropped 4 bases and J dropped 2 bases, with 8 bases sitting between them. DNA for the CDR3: TGCAGCGTTGGGACAGATAACACTGAAGCTTTCTTT. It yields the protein CSVGTDNTEAFF.

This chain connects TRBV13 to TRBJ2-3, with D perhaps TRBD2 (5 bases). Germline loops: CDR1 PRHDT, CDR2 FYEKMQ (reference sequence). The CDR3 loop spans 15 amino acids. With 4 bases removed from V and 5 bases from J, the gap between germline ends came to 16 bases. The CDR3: CASSSSGGLRDTQYF. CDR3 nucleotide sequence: TGTGCCAGCAGCTCGTCAGGAGGCTTAAGAGATACGCAGTATTTT.

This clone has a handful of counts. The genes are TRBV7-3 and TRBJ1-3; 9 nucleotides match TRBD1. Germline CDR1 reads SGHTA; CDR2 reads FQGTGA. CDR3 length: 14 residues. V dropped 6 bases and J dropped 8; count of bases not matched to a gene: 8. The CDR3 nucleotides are TGTGCCAGCAGTGCGGGGACAGGGCCCTACACCATATATTTT. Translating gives CASSAGTGPYTIYF.

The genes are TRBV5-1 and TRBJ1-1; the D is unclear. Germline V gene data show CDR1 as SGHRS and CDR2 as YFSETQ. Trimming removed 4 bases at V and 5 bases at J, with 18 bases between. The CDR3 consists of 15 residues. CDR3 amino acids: CASSPRTSGLTEAFF. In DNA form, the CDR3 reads TGCGCCAGCAGCCCAAGAACGAGTGGGCTGACTGAAGCTTTCTTT. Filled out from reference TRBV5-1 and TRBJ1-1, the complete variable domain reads KAGVTQTPRYLIKTRGQQVTLSCSPISGHRSVSWYQQTPGQGLQFLFEYFSETQRNKGNFPGRFSGRQFSNSRSEMNVSTLELGDSALYLCASSPRTSGLTEAFFGQGTRLTVV.

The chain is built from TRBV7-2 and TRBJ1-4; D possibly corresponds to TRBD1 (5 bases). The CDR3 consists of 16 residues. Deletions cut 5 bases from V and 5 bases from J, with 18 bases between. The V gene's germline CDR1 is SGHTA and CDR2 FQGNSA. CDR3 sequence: CASSPAGTGENEKLFF. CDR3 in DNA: TGTGCCAGCAGCCCCGCTGGTACAGGCGAGAATGAAAAACTGTTTTTT.

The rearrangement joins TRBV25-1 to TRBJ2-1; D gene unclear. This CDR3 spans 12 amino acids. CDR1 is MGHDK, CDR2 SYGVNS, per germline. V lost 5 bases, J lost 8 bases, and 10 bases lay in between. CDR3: CASSLNGYEQFF. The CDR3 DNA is TGTGCCAGCAGTTTGAACGGTTATGAGCAGTTCTTC. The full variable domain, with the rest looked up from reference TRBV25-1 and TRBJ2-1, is EADIYQTPRYLVIGTGKKITLECSQTMGHDKMYWYQQDPGMELHLIHYSYGVNSTEKGDLSSESTVSRIRTEHFPLTLESARPSHTSQYLCASSLNGYEQFFGPGTRLTVL.

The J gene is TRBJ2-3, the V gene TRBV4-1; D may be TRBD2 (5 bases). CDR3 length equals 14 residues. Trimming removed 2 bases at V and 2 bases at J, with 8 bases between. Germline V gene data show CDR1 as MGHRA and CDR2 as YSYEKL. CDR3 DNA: TGCGCCAGCAGCCAACCAGCGGTCACAGATACGCAGTATTTT. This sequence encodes CASSQPAVTDTQYF.

The CDR3 loop is CASRTSGSITDTQYF. The CDR3 DNA sequence: TGTGCCAGCAGAACCAGCGGGAGTATCACAGATACGCAGTATTTT. The rearrangement uses TRBV6-5 and TRBJ2-3; 8 bases map to TRBD2. V was clipped by 6 bases and J by 2 bases; unmatched bases: 7. Germline V CDR1 and CDR2: MNHEY, SVGAGI. The CDR3 has 15 amino acids.

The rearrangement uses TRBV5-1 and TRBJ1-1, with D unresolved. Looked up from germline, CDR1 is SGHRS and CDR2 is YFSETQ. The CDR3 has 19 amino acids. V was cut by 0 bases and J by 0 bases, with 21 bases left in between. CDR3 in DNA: TGCGCCAGCAGCTTGGCCAACTTTGGAACAGTGGGTTTGAACACTGAAGCTTTCTTT. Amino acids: CASSLANFGTVGLNTEAFF.

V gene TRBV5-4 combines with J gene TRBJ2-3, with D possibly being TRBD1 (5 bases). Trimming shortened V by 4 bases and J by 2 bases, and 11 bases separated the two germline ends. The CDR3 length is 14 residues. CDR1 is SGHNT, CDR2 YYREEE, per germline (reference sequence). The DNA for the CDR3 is TGTGCCAGCAGCCCCGGACATCTCACAGATACGCAGTATTTT. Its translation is CASSPGHLTDTQYF. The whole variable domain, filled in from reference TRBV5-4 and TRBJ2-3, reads ETGVTQSPTHLIKTRGQQVTLRCSSQSGHNTVSWYQQALGQGPQFIFQYYREEENGRGNFPPRFSGLQFPNYSSELNVNALELDDSALYLCASSPGHLTDTQYFGPGTRLTVL.